These 5 T cell receptor beta chains were all obtained from the same sample, sequenced in a study of Ad26.COV2.S vaccination and SARS-CoV-2 variants (dated by TCRdb to the early 2020s). The library was generated by the immunoSEQ multiplex PCR assay. Here the immuneACCESS table is served through TCRdb, limited to in-frame sequences with V and J called. Missing clones are a known gap in these copies; in checked studies unresolved V genes cover under half, and the rest lacks a known reason. Here the sample has around 270,000 clones; 70% to 90% occur a single time. The top ten hold just under 3% of the sample. The sample's treatment or condition label, decoded: around 19 received Ad26.COV2.S at low or high dose, single or two shots; 5 received placebo; per-sample allocation not given. Repertoires of vaccine and placebo recipients were sequenced from samples taken on day 63 after the first injection.

This specimen was peripheral blood, taken in a trial of Ad26.COV2.S vaccine versus placebo. The source of these receptors is a person aged 18-65 years who received the Ad26.COV2.S COVID-19 vaccine or a placebo.

This clone was counted a single time. The chain recombines TRBV7-6 with TRBJ1-2; D remains unclear. V lost 3 bases, J lost 8 bases, and 13 bases lay in between. Germline CDR1 reads SGHVS; CDR2 reads FNYEAQ. The CDR3 runs to 13 residues. The CDR3 nucleotides read TGTGCCAGCAGCTTCCCGGGATTTCGAGGCTACACCTTC. This translates into CASSFPGFRGYTF. Complete variable domain (other parts from reference TRBV7-6 and TRBJ1-2): GAGVSQSPRYKVTKRGQDVALRCDPISGHVSLYWYRQALGQGPEFLTYFNYEAQQDKSGLPNDRFSAERPEGSISTLTIQRTEQRDSAMYRCASSFPGFRGYTFGSGTRLTVV.

In nucleotides, the CDR3 is TGTGCCAGCCAACCGGGCGGGGGATACAATGAGCAGTTCTTC. This translates into CASQPGGGYNEQFF. The chain links TRBV9 to TRBJ2-1, with 7 bases identical to TRBD2. This CDR3 has 14 residues. The J segment lost 4 bases and the V segment lost 7 bases, leaving 8 bases of the junction unmatched. Germline CDR1 reads SGDLS; CDR2 reads YYNGEE.

The gene calls are TRBV4-2 and TRBJ2-1; D possibly matches TRBD1 or TRBD2 (6 bases each). CDR1 and CDR2 (germline): LGHNA, YNFKEQ. CDR3 length: 15 amino acids. The V and J ends lost 0 bases and 10 bases respectively, with 16 bases between them. The CDR3 loop is CASSQDVGAGTEQFF. The CDR3 coding sequence is TGTGCCAGCAGCCAAGATGTAGGCGCGGGGACAGAGCAGTTCTTC.

The DNA for the CDR3 is TGCGCCAGCAGCTCGGACAGGGGCGGCTACGAGCAGTACTTC. This sequence encodes CASSSDRGGYEQYF. The chain couples TRBV5-1 to TRBJ2-7; 9 positions match TRBD1. J was trimmed by 3 bases and V by 3 bases; bases with no gene match: 4. This CDR3 has 14 amino acids. The germline gives CDR1 SGHRS, CDR2 YFSETQ.

This chain uses TRBV18 with TRBJ1-2; D possibly corresponds to TRBD1 (6 bases). V lost 3 bases, J lost 1 base, and 15 bases lay in between. The CDR3 covers 16 residues. Germline CDR1 and CDR2: KGHSH and LQKENI. The CDR3 is CASSPRTGTLNYGYTF. The CDR3 coding sequence is TGTGCCAGCTCACCCAGAACAGGGACCCTTAACTATGGCTACACCTTC.